A selection of T cell receptor beta chains follows, all from one sample in a study of T-cell reconstitution after alpha-beta-depleted transplantation in children. TCRdb independently ran MiXCR on the PCR reads; one entry per CDR3 protein. The sample has 440,000 or so distinct CDR3 sequences; over 40% are singletons. This specimen was PBMCs, taken before TCRalphabeta/CD19-depleted stem cell transplant. These receptors were collected from a girl between 2 and 10 years old with aplastic anemia, due to receive a stem cell transplant. Each CDR3 is given with its conserved first and last residue. Only part of the rows carry a size: once, few, many, or a class if the clone is expanded.

v_call,clone_size,j_call,cdr3_aa
TRBV5-1,few,TRBJ1-5,CASSLKTGGNQPQHF
TRBV27,few,TRBJ1-5,CASSFTTGGSQPQHF
TRBV7-2,-,TRBJ2-7,CASSLQASSYEQYF
TRBV10-1,-,TRBJ2-7,CASSDPRTGYEQYF
TRBV3-1,-,TRBJ2-3,CASSQDQGATTDTQYF
TRBV20-1,-,TRBJ2-1,CSARAGTGAYNEQFF
TRBV11-2,-,TRBJ2-1,CASSLGRTGPGEQFF
TRBV12-3/TRBV12-4,-,TRBJ2-1,CASSSQGSSYNEQFF
TRBV20-1,many,TRBJ2-1,CSARDEAGGNYNEQFF
TRBV12-3/TRBV12-4,few,TRBJ1-3,CASSPTPRARYSGNTIYF
TRBV19,-,TRBJ2-1,CASSIGPVNEQFF
TRBV10-3,-,TRBJ2-5,CAIGGTAQETQYF
TRBV20-1,few,TRBJ2-7,CSAAGLAGGTTYEQYF
TRBV12-3/TRBV12-4,-,TRBJ2-1,CASSPHSSAYNEQFF
TRBV5-6,-,TRBJ1-3,CASSFRHSGNTIYF
TRBV29-1,many,TRBJ2-7,CSVGDRYEQYF
TRBV6-1,-,TRBJ2-5,CASSVTSGRPSGETQYF
TRBV3-1,few,TRBJ2-3,CASGTPADTQYF
TRBV10-3,few,TRBJ2-1,CAIRADGTQYNEQFF
TRBV20-1,few,TRBJ2-1,CSARDPLGSYNEQFF
TRBV5-1,-,TRBJ2-1,CASSPRTSGVNEQFF
TRBV5-5,-,TRBJ2-7,CASSFQGREQYF